This is a list of T cell receptor beta chains from one sample in a study of beta chain features in type 1 diabetes. The method was immunoSEQ multiplex PCR; TCRdb's version includes in-frame clones alone and lacks a portion of them. The sample lists 250,000 to 350,000 clones, around 13% occurring once. Sequencing was performed on central memory CD4+ T cells from blood. These receptors all come from a man under 40 in good health. CDR3s include the opening cysteine and the closing phenylalanine or tryptophan. The D gene is left open where the match is weak. Rows may omit the clone size; those that give it use once, few, many or a size class.

abundance	d_gene	v_gene	j_gene	CDR3aa	CDR3nt
few	NA	TRBV5-1	TRBJ2-2	CASSLVAGNTGELFF	TGCGCCAGCAGCTTGGTTGCGGGCAACACCGGGGAGCTGTTTTTT
NA	NA	TRBV5-4	TRBJ1-2	CASSLVDSLYGYTF	TGTGCCAGCAGCTTGGTGGACAGCCTCTATGGCTACACCTTC
few	NA	TRBV2	TRBJ1-1	CASKRYVGETEAFF	TGTGCCAGCAAAAGGTATGTCGGGGAGACTGAAGCTTTCTTT
few	NA	TRBV11-2	TRBJ1-1	CASSLNRVDTEAFF	TGTGCCAGCAGCTTAAACAGGGTCGACACTGAAGCTTTCTTT
few	NA	TRBV10-3	TRBJ1-1	CAIRGTDRPEAFF	TGTGCCATCAGGGGAACGGACAGACCTGAAGCTTTCTTT
few	TRBD1	TRBV30	TRBJ1-5	CAWDRGGQPQHF	TGTGCCTGGGACAGGGGTGGGCAGCCCCAGCATTTT
few	TRBD2	TRBV5-4	TRBJ2-1	CASSLALAGGPSSYNEQFF	TGTGCCAGCAGCTTGGCATTAGCGGGAGGGCCGAGCTCCTACAATGAGCAGTTCTTC
few	NA	TRBV4-2	TRBJ2-5	CASSTLLGAKETQYF	TGTGCCAGCAGCACCCTATTAGGGGCAAAAGAGACCCAGTACTTC
NA	TRBD2	TRBV9	TRBJ2-1	CASSATSDFYNEQFF	TGTGCCAGCAGCGCGACTAGCGATTTCTACAATGAGCAGTTCTTC
few	NA	TRBV5-1	TRBJ1-1	CASSRVGGSEAFF	TGCGCCAGCAGCAGGGTAGGGGGATCTGAAGCTTTCTTT
NA	TRBD2	TRBV7-2	TRBJ2-3	CASSLERVAGDTQYF	TGTGCCAGCAGCTTAGAACGTGTAGCGGGCGATACGCAGTATTTT
few	TRBD1	TRBV6-6	TRBJ2-7	CASTQGGSSYEQYF	TGTGCCAGCACCCAAGGGGGCAGCTCCTACGAGCAGTACTTC
few	NA	TRBV6-6	TRBJ1-2	CASSTTQGANYGYTF	TGTGCCAGCAGCACTACACAGGGCGCTAACTATGGCTACACCTTC
NA	TRBD1	TRBV6-1	TRBJ1-2	CASSSYRGRNYGYTF	TGTGCCAGCAGTTCGTATAGGGGGCGCAACTATGGCTACACCTTC
many	NA	TRBV5-4	TRBJ2-1	CASSSPQGEGFNEQFF	TGTGCCAGCAGCTCTCCCCAGGGGGAGGGTTTCAATGAGCAGTTCTTC